This T cell receptor beta chain emerged from a study of blood T cell repertoires in COVID-19. The repertoire was sequenced with immunoSEQ multiplex PCR; TCRdb's copy has only in-frame clones and lacks some. The table has 200,000 or so clones, just under 85% seen once; the top ten hold 6.9%. The CDR3 runs 16 residues. CDR1 MNHEY and CDR2 SVGEGT come from the germline V gene. V gave up 2 bases and J gave up 5 bases, with 16 bases separating them. The chain employs TRBV6-2 or TRBV6-3 and TRBJ1-3, with D tentatively TRBD1 (5 bases). The clonotype was recovered from a human donor with acute or convalescent COVID-19. The donor label of this sample is uncertain. The sample was peripheral blood. The CDR3: CASSYPFGQGRNTIYF. CDR3 sequence (DNA): TGTGCCAGCAGTTACCCCTTCGGGCAGGGCCGAAACACCATATATTTT.